These 23 T cell receptor beta chains came from one sample sequenced in a study of T cell responses to AZD1222 COVID-19 vaccine. Profiling relied on immunoSEQ multiplex PCR, and the TCRdb table lists in-frame clones only, not all of them. The sample lists about 90,000 clones, about 90% occurring once. This sample comprised peripheral blood, obtained on day 0 of MenACWY control vaccination. The source of these receptors is an adult in good health.

V is TRBV19 and J is TRBJ1-4; tentative D call: TRBD1 (5 bases). This CDR3 has 13 amino acids. Trimming took off 10 bases at V and 8 bases at J, with 17 bases between the two ends. Per the germline V gene, CDR1 is LNHDA and CDR2 is SQIVND (reference sequence). The CDR3 spells CATSGQGNEKLFF. CDR3 in DNA: TGTGCCACCAGCGGTCAGGGTAACGAAAAACTGTTTTTT.

This rearrangement joins TRBV4-1 to TRBJ2-1, with a possible D match to TRBD1 (5 bases). The CDR3 spans 15 residues. V was trimmed by 1 base and J by 8 bases, leaving 15 bases between them. Germline assignment: CDR1 MGHRA and CDR2 YSYEKL. In DNA, the CDR3 is TGCGCCAGCAGCCAAGCCCAGTCTCAAGGGGATGAGCAGTTCTTC. Amino acid sequence: CASSQAQSQGDEQFF.

This sequence joins TRBV7-3 and TRBJ2-3, with no clear D. Germline CDR1 reads SGHTA; CDR2 reads FQGTGA. V lost 3 bases and J lost 0, with 7 bases in between. The CDR3 has 14 residues. The CDR3 here is CASSLGPSTDTQYF. The CDR3 DNA follows: TGTGCCAGCAGCTTGGGCCCTAGCACAGATACGCAGTATTTT.

The J gene is TRBJ2-1, the V gene TRBV7-3, with D possibly TRBD2 on 6 matching bases. V was pared by 1 base and J by 8 bases, with 15 bases between. The CDR3 is made up of 15 amino acids. CDR1 SGHTA and CDR2 FQGTGA come from the germline V gene. This chain's CDR3 is CASSLNGGVRDEQFF. The CDR3 DNA reads TGTGCCAGCAGCTTAAACGGCGGGGTACGGGATGAGCAGTTCTTC.

The chain couples TRBV11-2 to TRBJ1-3, with 9 bases matching TRBD1. CDR1 and CDR2 from the germline V gene are SGHAT and FQNNGV. The V and J ends lost 5 bases and 3 bases, in that order; junction bases with no gene match: 8. The CDR3 is 16 residues long. CDR3 in amino acids: CASSDRDRVVGNTIYF. CDR3 bases: TGTGCCAGCAGCGACCGGGACAGGGTAGTTGGAAACACCATATATTTT.

This sequence joins TRBV11-3 and TRBJ1-5; no clear D gene. With 3 bases removed from V and 1 base from J, the gap between germline ends came to 10 bases. Per the germline V gene, CDR1 is SGHNT and CDR2 is YENEEA. The CDR3 is made up of 15 amino acids. The CDR3 DNA follows: TGTGCCAGCAGCTTCGTCACAGAAAGCAATCAGCCCCAGCATTTT. Translation gives CASSFVTESNQPQHF.

The V call is TRBV6-5, the J call TRBJ1-6; 7 bases fit TRBD1. The germline V gene has CDR1 MNHEY and CDR2 SVGAGI. V trimming: 2 bases; J trimming: 6 bases; junction bases outside the gene matches: 7. The CDR3 consists of 16 residues. The CDR3 coding sequence is TGTGCCAGCAGTTACATAACAGGGGTCGGTAATTCACCCCTCCACTTT. Its protein product is CASSYITGVGNSPLHF.

The chain combines TRBV29-1 with TRBJ2-1; 8 positions agree with TRBD2. CDR3 length: 13 residues. V lost 7 bases, J lost 7 bases, and 9 bases stayed unmatched. The germline V gene has CDR1 SQVTM and CDR2 ANQGSEA. This chain's CDR3 is CSAHLRGGNEQFF. In nucleotides, the CDR3 is TGCAGCGCCCACCTCCGGGGGGGGAATGAGCAGTTCTTC.

In DNA, the CDR3 is TGTGCCAGCAGTTTCCAACACGGACTTGCAGATACGCAGTATTTT. Protein: CASSFQHGLADTQYF. This chain links TRBV6-5 with TRBJ2-3; D may be TRBD2 (5 bases). There are 15 residues in the CDR3. Trimming pared 4 bases from V and 4 bases from J, leaving 15 bases between. CDR1 is MNHEY, CDR2 SVGAGI, per germline.

This chain uses TRBV7-9 with TRBJ1-2; 7 nucleotides match TRBD1. Germline CDR1 reads SEHNR; CDR2 reads FQNEAQ (reference sequence). Trimming cost V 1 base and J 8 bases; bases outside gene matches: 1. The CDR3 sequence is 12 residues long. Written as DNA, the CDR3 is TGTGCCAGCAGCTTAGAGACAGGGGGCTACACCTTC. Its protein product is CASSLETGGYTF.

The chain employs TRBV7-8 and TRBJ2-5; possible D gene TRBD1, 6 bases. The V end lost 5 bases, the J end lost 4 bases, and 17 bases lay between the germline ends. This CDR3 has 15 residues. Germline V CDR1 and CDR2: SGHVS, FQNEAQ. The CDR3 is CASSPTRGSGETQYF. As DNA, the CDR3 is TGTGCCAGCAGCCCTACGAGGGGGAGTGGAGAGACCCAGTACTTC.

The V and J genes are TRBV12-5 and TRBJ2-7, with D maybe TRBD1 (5 bases). The CDR3 consists of 14 residues. Trimming cost V 4 bases and J 2 bases, with 12 bases left between them. Germline assignment: CDR1 LGHNT and CDR2 FRNRAP. CDR3 loop: CASGSMGPTYEQYF. Here the CDR3 DNA reads TGTGCTAGTGGTTCTATGGGGCCAACCTACGAGCAGTACTTC.

V and J are TRBV19 and TRBJ2-1; D may be TRBD2 (7 bases). The CDR3 is made up of 15 amino acids. V lost 6 bases to trimming and J lost 8 bases, with 20 bases between them. Germline V CDR1 and CDR2: LNHDA, SQIVND (reference sequence). CDR3 region: CASRQYQQGGYEQFF. In nucleotides, the CDR3 is TGTGCCAGTAGACAATACCAACAGGGAGGGTATGAGCAGTTCTTC. Full variable domain (outside the CDR3, taken from reference TRBV19 and TRBJ2-1): DGGITQSPKYLFRKEGQNVTLSCEQNLNHDAMYWYRQDPGQGLRLIYYSQIVNDFQKGDIAEGYSVSREKKESFPLTVTSAQKNPTAFYLCASRQYQQGGYEQFFGPGTRLTVL.

The rearrangement uses TRBV6-5 and TRBJ1-2, with 9 nucleotides matching TRBD1. V was clipped by 7 bases and J by 1 base; unmatched bases: 7. This CDR3 region has 15 residues. Germline V lookup: CDR1 MNHEY, CDR2 SVGAGI. CDR3 region: CASIQQGASNYGYTF. In DNA form, the CDR3 reads TGTGCCAGCATCCAACAGGGGGCGAGTAACTATGGCTACACCTTC.

The chain is built from TRBV9 and TRBJ2-2; TRBD1 aligns across 7 bases. The CDR3 is 16 residues long. Germline values: CDR1 SGDLS, CDR2 YYNGEE. Unmatched junction bases numbered 8, after V lost 5 bases and J lost 1 base. The CDR3 region has the DNA TGTGCCAGCAGTGATAAAAGGACAGGGAACACCGGGGAGCTGTTTTTT. It yields the protein CASSDKRTGNTGELFF.

V and J are TRBV18 and TRBJ1-1; D call uncertain. Looked up from germline, CDR1 is KGHSH and CDR2 is LQKENI. Trimming pared 3 bases from V and 3 bases from J, leaving 14 bases between. The CDR3 loop spans 15 amino acids. CDR3 protein: CASSPSSVFDTEAFF. CDR3 nucleotide sequence: TGTGCCAGCTCACCCTCTTCAGTTTTCGACACTGAAGCTTTCTTT.

CDR3 nucleotide sequence: TGTGCCTGGAGTGTACTTTGGGACGAGCAGTACTTC. Protein product: CAWSVLWDEQYF. This chain connects TRBV30 to TRBJ2-7, with D hard to call. V was clipped by 0 bases and J by 5 bases, with 8 bases between them. The CDR3 length is 12 residues. The germline gives CDR1 GTSNPN, CDR2 SVGIG (reference sequence). Supplemented by reference TRBV30 and TRBJ2-7, the full variable domain reads SQTIHQWPATLVQPVGSPLSLECTVEGTSNPNLYWYRQAAGRGLQLLFYSVGIGQISSEVPQNLSASRPQDRQFILSSKKLLLSDSGFYLCAWSVLWDEQYFGPGTRLTVT.

The chain carries TRBV7-9 and TRBJ1-5; no clear D gene. Germline assignment: CDR1 SEHNR and CDR2 FQNEAQ (reference sequence). Trimming took 3 bases from V and 4 from J, leaving 7 bases between them. The CDR3 has 13 amino acids. This CDR3 is CASSLMGNQPQHF. CDR3 bases: TGTGCCAGCAGCTTGATGGGGAATCAGCCCCAGCATTTT.

The V and J genes are TRBV5-5 and TRBJ1-1; no reliable D call. V lost 1 base to trimming and J lost 0 bases, with 1 base between them. CDR3 length: 12 amino acids. Per the germline V gene, CDR1 is SGHKS and CDR2 is YYEKEE (reference sequence). The CDR3 protein is CASSLMNTEAFF. The CDR3 DNA follows: TGTGCCAGCAGCTTGATGAACACTGAAGCTTTCTTT.

This clone was observed a handful of times. The CDR3 here is CASSLDFAGDRGNTIYF. The CDR3 bases are TGTGCCAGCAGCTTAGATTTTGCAGGGGACCGCGGAAACACCATATATTTT. This chain links TRBV7-2 with TRBJ1-3, with TRBD1 as a possible D gene (6 bases). V shed 1 base and J shed 4 bases, with 17 bases lying between them. Germline values: CDR1 SGHTA, CDR2 FQGNSA. CDR3 size: 17 residues.

The chain employs TRBV18 and TRBJ1-4, with D possibly being TRBD1 (5 bases). This CDR3 is built from 13 residues. Trimming stripped 6 bases from V and 8 bases from J, with 13 bases between. Per the germline V gene, CDR1 is KGHSH and CDR2 is LQKENI. The CDR3 sequence: CASSPRGEEKLFF. Here the CDR3 DNA reads TGTGCCAGCTCCCCGCGGGGGGAGGAAAAACTGTTTTTT.

The chain combines TRBV7-2 with TRBJ2-7; 9 nucleotides agree with TRBD1. The CDR3 spans 14 residues. After removal of 4 bases from V and 0 bases from J, the junction contained 1 base not matched to a gene. The germline V gene has CDR1 SGHTA and CDR2 FQGNSA. DNA of the CDR3: TGTGCCAGCAGCTGGGACAGGGCCTCCTACGAGCAGTACTTC. This translates into CASSWDRASYEQYF.

The chain recombines TRBV2 with TRBJ1-6; D is uncertain. Per germline, CDR1 SNHLY and CDR2 FYNNEI. The CDR3 has 15 amino acids. V gave up 8 bases and J gave up 0 bases, with 11 bases separating them. CDR3 bases: TGTGCCAGCCAGATAGAGGTCTCCTATAATTCACCCCTCCACTTT. Amino acids: CASQIEVSYNSPLHF.